This T cell receptor beta chain was identified during a study of blood T cells in healthy people across ages. Findings and limits, study-wide: Expanded clonotype shifts may have been confounded, as the donors had an unknown CMV status.

Using a J-beta primer mix together with a sample-barcoded 5' primer, a second PCR was run for roughly 7 to 11 cycles. Template switching added a 12-random-nucleotide identifier to every cDNA molecule. TCRdb fed the 5' RACE reads into MiXCR, producing one record per CDR3 protein. Of about 290,000 distinct CDR3 sequences detected, 25% to 30% appear once; the ten largest clones hold roughly 28%. With respect to this clonotype: Its antigen is not known.

The sequenced material came from blood. This sequence was found in a woman in her seventies in good health.

The CDR3 loop reads CASSSSGSYEQFF. Written as DNA, the CDR3 is TGTGCCAGCAGTTCTAGCGGGAGCTATGAGCAGTTCTTC. This rearrangement joins TRBV7-9 to TRBJ2-1; 10 bases match TRBD2. The J segment lost 8 bases and the V segment lost 6 bases, leaving 4 bases of the junction unmatched. The CDR3 is made up of 13 amino acids. CDR1 is SEHNR and CDR2 is FQNEAQ in the germline V gene (reference sequence).